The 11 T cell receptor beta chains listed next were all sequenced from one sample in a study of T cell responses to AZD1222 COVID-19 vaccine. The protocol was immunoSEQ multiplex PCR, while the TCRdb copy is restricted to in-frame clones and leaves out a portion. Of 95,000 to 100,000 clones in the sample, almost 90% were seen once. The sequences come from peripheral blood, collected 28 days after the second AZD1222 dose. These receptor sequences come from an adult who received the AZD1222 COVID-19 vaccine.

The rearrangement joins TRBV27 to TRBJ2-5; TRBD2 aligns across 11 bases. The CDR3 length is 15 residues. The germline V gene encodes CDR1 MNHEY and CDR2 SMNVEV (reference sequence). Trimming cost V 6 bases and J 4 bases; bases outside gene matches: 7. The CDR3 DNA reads TGTGCCAGCAGCCTACTAGCGGGAGATGTAGAGACCCAGTACTTC. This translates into CASSLLAGDVETQYF.

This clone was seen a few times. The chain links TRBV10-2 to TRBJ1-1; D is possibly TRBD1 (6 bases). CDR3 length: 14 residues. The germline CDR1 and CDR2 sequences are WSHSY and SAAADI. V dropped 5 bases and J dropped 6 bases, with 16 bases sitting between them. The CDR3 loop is CASSNPSTGAEAFF. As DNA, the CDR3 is TGCGCCAGCAGTAATCCCTCGACAGGCGCTGAAGCTTTCTTT.

CDR3 nucleotides: TGTGCCAGCAGCCAGTCTGGGACATACACCGGGGAGCTGTTTTTT. This codes for CASSQSGTYTGELFF. This chain joins TRBV5-8 and TRBJ2-2; the D gene is possibly TRBD1 (6 bases). The CDR3 is made up of 15 amino acids. CDR1 is SGHTS and CDR2 is YDEGEE in the germline V gene. The V end was cut by 4 bases, the J end by 3 bases, with 13 bases between.

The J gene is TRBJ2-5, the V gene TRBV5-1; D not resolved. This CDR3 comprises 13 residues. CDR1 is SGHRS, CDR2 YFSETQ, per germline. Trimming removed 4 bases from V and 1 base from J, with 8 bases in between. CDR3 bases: TGCGCCAGCAGCCTACGAACCCAAGAGACCCAGTACTTC. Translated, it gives CASSLRTQETQYF.

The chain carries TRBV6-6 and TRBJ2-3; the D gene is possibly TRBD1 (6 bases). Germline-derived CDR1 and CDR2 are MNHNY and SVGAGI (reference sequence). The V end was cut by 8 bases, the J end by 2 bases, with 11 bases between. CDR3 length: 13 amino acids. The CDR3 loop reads CASRQGHTDTQYF. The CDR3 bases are TGTGCCAGCCGCCAGGGGCACACAGATACGCAGTATTTT.

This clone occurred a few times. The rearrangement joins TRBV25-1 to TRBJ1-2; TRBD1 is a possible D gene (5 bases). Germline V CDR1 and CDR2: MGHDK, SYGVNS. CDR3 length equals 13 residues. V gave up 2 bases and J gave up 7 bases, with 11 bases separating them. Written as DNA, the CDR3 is TGTGCCAGCAGTGAAATGTCAGGGTCTGGCTACACCTTC. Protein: CASSEMSGSGYTF.

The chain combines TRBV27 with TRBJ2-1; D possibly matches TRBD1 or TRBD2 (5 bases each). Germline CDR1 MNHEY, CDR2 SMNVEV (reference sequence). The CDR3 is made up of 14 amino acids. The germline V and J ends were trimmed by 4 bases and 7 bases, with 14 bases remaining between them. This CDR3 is CASSSLGTGNEQFF. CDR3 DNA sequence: TGTGCCAGCAGTTCTCTAGGGACGGGGAATGAGCAGTTCTTC.

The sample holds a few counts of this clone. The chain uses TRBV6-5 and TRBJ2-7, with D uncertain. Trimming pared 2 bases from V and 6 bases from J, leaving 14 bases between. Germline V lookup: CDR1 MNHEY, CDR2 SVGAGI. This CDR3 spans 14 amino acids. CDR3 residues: CASSYLSPGSEQYF. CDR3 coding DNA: TGTGCCAGCAGTTACCTCTCCCCCGGCTCCGAGCAGTACTTC.

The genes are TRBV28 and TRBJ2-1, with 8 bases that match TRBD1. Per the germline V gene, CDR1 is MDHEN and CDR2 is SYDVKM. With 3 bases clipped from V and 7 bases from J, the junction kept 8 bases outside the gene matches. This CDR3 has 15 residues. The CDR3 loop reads CASSLAGGKSNEQFF. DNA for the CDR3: TGTGCCAGCAGTTTGGCAGGGGGCAAGAGTAATGAGCAGTTCTTC. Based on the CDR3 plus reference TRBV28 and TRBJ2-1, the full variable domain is DVKVTQSSRYLVKRTGEKVFLECVQDMDHENMFWYRQDPGLGLRLIYFSYDVKMKEKGDIPEGYSVSREKKERFSLILESASTNQTSMYLCASSLAGGKSNEQFFGPGTRLTVL.

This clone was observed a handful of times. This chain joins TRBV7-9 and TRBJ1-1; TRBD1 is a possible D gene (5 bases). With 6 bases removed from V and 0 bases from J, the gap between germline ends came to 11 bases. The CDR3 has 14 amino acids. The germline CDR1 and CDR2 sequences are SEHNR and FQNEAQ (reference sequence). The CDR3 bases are TGTGCCAGCAGGCTTGGGACGTTGAACACTGAAGCTTTCTTT. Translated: CASRLGTLNTEAFF. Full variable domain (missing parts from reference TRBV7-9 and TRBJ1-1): DTGVSQNPRHKITKRGQNVTFRCDPISEHNRLYWYRQTLGQGPEFLTYFQNEAQLEKSRLLSDRFSAERPKGSFSTLEIQRTEQGDSAMYLCASRLGTLNTEAFFGQGTRLTVV.

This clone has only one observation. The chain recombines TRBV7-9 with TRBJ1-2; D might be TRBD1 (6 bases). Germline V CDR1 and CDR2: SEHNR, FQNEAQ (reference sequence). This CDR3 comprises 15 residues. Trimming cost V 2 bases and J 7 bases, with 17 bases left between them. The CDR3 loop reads CASSLLPGETGGYTF. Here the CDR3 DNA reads TGTGCCAGCAGCTTACTTCCAGGGGAGACAGGTGGCTACACCTTC.